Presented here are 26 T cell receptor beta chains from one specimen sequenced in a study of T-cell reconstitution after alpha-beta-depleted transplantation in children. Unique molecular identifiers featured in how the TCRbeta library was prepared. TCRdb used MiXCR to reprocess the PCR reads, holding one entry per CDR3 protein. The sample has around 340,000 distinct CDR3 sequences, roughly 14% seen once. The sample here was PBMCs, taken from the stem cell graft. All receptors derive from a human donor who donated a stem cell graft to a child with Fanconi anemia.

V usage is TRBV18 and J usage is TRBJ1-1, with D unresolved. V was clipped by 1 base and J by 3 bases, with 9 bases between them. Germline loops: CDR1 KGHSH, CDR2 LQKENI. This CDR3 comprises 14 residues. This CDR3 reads CASSPLSTDTEAFF. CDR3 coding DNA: TGTGCCAGCTCACCACTTAGTACAGACACTGAAGCTTTCTTT.

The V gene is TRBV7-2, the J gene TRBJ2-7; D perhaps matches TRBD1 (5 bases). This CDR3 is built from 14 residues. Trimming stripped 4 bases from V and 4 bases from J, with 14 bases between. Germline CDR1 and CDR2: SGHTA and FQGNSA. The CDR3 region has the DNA TGTGCCAGCAGCTCTCCAGGGTTCTGGTACGAGCAGTACTTC. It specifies CASSSPGFWYEQYF.

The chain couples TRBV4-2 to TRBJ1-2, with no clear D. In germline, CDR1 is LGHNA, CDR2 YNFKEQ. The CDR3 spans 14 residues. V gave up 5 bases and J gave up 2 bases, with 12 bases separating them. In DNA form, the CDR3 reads TGTGCCAGCAGCGTCATCGGGTCGAACTATGGCTACACCTTC. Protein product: CASSVIGSNYGYTF.

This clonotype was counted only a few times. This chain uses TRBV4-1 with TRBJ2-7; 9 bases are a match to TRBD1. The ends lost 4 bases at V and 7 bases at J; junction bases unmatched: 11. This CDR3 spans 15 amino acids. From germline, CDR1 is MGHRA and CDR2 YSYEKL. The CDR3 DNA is TGCGCCAGCAGCCCTACAGGGGGCATCTCTCGGGAGCAGTACTTC. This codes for CASSPTGGISREQYF.

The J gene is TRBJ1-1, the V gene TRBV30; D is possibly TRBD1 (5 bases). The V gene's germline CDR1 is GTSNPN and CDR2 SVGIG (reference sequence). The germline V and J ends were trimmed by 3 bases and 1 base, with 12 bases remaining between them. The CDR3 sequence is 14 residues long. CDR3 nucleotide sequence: TGTGCCTGGAGCCCGGGACTGGAGAACACTGAAGCTTTCTTT. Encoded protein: CAWSPGLENTEAFF.

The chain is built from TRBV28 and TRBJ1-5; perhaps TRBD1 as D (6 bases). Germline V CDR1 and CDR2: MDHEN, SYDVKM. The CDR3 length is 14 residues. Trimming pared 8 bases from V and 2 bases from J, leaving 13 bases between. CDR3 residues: CASGGARGNQPQHF. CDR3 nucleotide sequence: TGTGCCAGCGGGGGGGCGCGGGGCAATCAGCCCCAGCATTTT.

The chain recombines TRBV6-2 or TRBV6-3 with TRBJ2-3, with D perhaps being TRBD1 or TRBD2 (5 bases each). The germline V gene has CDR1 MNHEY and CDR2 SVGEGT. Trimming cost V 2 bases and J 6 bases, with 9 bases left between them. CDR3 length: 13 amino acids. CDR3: CASSYGGDDTQYF. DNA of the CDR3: TGTGCCAGCAGTTACGGGGGTGACGATACGCAGTATTTT.

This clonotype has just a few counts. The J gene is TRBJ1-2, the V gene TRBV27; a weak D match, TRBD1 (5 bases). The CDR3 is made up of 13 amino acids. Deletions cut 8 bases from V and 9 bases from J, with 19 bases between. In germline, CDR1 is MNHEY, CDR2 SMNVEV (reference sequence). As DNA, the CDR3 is TGTGCCAGCCGGGGGAGCGCCGACGGGCGCTACACCTTC. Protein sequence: CASRGSADGRYTF.

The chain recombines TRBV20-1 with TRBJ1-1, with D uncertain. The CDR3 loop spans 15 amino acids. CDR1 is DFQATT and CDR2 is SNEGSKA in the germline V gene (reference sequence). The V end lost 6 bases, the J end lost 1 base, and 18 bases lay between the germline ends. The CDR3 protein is CSAWTGVFWNTEAFF. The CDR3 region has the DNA TGCAGTGCGTGGACTGGAGTTTTTTGGAACACTGAAGCTTTCTTT.

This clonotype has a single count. CDR3 residues: CATSRGAVSYEQYF. DNA for the CDR3: TGTGCCACCAGCAGAGGGGCCGTCTCCTACGAGCAGTACTTC. J is TRBJ2-7 and V is TRBV15; D remains unclear. The germline gives CDR1 LNHNV, CDR2 YYDKDF (reference sequence). V lost 1 base and J 0 bases, leaving 7 bases between the germline ends. CDR3 length: 14 residues.

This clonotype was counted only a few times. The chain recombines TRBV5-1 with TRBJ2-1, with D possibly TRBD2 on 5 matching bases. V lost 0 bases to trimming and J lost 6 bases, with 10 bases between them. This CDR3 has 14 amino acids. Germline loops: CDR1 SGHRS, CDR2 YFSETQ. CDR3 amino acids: CASSLGGIFNEQFF. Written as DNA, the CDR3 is TGCGCCAGCAGCTTGGGAGGGATCTTCAATGAGCAGTTCTTC.

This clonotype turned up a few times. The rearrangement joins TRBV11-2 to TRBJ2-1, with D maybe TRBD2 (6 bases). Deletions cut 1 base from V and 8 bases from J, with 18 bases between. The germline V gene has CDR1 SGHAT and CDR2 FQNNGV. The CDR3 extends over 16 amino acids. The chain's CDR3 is CASSLVGGSYVDEQFF. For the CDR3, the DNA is TGTGCCAGCAGCTTAGTCGGGGGATCTTACGTTGATGAGCAGTTCTTC.

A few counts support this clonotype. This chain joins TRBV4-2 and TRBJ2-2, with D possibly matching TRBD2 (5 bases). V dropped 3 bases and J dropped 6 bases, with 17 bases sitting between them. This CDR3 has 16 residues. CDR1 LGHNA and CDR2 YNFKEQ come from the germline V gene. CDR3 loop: CASSHPHEGLAGELFF. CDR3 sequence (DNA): TGTGCCAGCAGCCATCCACACGAGGGATTGGCCGGGGAGCTGTTTTTT.

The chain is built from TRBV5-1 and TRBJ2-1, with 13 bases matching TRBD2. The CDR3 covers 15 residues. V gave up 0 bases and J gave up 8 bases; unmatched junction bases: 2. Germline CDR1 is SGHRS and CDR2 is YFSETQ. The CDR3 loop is CASSLDGLAGDEQFF. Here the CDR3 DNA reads TGCGCCAGCAGCTTGGACGGACTAGCGGGGGATGAGCAGTTCTTC.

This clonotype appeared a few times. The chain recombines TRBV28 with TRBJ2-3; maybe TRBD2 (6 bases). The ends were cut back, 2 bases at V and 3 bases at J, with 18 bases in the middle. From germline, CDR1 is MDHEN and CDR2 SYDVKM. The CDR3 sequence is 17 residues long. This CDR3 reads CASSLGAREGGTDTQYF. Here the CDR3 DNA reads TGTGCCAGCAGTTTAGGAGCCAGGGAAGGAGGGACAGATACGCAGTATTTT. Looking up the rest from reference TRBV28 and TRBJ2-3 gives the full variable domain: DVKVTQSSRYLVKRTGEKVFLECVQDMDHENMFWYRQDPGLGLRLIYFSYDVKMKEKGDIPEGYSVSREKKERFSLILESASTNQTSMYLCASSLGAREGGTDTQYFGPGTRLTVL.

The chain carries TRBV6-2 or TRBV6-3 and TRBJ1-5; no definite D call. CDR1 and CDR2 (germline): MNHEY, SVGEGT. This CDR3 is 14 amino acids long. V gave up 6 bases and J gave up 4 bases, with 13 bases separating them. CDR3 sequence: CASRRQGENQPQHF. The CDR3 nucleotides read TGTGCCAGCAGGAGGCAAGGTGAGAATCAGCCCCAGCATTTT.

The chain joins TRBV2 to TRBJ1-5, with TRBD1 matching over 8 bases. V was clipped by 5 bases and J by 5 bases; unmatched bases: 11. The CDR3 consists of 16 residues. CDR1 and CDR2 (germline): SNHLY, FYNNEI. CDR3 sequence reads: CASSSGRTGFYQPQHF. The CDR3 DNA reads TGTGCCAGCAGTTCCGGTCGGACAGGGTTCTATCAGCCCCAGCATTTT.

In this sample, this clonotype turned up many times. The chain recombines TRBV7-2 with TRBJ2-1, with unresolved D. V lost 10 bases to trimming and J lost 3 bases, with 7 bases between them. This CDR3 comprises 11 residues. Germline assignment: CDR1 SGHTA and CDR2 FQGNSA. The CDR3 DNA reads TGTGCCACCTACTTCTACAATGAGCAGTTCTTC. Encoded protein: CATYFYNEQFF. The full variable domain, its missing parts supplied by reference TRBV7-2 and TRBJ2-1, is GAGVSQSPSNKVTEKGKDVELRCDPISGHTALYWYRQSLGQGLEFLIYFQGNSAPDKSGLPSDRFSAERTGGSVSTLTIQRTQQEDSAVYLCATYFYNEQFFGPGTRLTVL.

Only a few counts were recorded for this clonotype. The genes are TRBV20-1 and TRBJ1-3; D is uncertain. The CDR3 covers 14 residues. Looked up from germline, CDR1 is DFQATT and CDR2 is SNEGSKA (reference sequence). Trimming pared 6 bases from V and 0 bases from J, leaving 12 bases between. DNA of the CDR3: TGCAGTGCCCTAAGGGAGTACTCTGGAAACACCATATATTTT. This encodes CSALREYSGNTIYF.

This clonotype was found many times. CDR3 sequence: CASSFRVTDTQYF. The CDR3 DNA sequence: TGTGCCAGCAGTTTCCGGGTCACGGATACGCAGTATTTT. This chain uses TRBV28 with TRBJ2-3; D ambiguous. The CDR3 length is 13 residues. V dropped 3 bases and J dropped 6 bases, with 10 bases sitting between them. CDR1 and CDR2 from the germline V gene are MDHEN and SYDVKM. Full variable domain (missing parts from reference TRBV28 and TRBJ2-3): DVKVTQSSRYLVKRTGEKVFLECVQDMDHENMFWYRQDPGLGLRLIYFSYDVKMKEKGDIPEGYSVSREKKERFSLILESASTNQTSMYLCASSFRVTDTQYFGPGTRLTVL.

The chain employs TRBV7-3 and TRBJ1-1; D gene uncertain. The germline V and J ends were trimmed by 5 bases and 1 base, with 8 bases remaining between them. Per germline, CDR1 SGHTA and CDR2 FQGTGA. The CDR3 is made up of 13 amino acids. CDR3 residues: CASSEGANTEAFF. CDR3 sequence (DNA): TGTGCCAGCAGCGAGGGAGCGAACACTGAAGCTTTCTTT.

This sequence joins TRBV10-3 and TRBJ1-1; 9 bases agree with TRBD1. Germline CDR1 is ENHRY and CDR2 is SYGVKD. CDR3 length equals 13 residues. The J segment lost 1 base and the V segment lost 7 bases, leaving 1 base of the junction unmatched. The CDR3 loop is CAIKQGANTEAFF. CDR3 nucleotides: TGTGCCATCAAACAGGGGGCGAACACTGAAGCTTTCTTT.

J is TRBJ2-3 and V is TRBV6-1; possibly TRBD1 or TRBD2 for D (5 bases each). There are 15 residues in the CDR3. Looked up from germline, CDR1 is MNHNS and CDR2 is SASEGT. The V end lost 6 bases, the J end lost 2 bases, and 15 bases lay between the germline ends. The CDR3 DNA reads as TGTGCCAGCAGGCAACAGGCAGGGACCACAGATACGCAGTATTTT. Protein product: CASRQQAGTTDTQYF.

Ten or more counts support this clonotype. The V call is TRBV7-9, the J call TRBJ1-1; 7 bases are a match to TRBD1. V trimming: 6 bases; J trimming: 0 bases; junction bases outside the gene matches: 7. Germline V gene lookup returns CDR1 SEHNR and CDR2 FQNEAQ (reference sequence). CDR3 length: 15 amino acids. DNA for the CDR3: TGTGCCAGCAGTTCCCAGGGGGTAATGAACACTGAAGCTTTCTTT. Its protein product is CASSSQGVMNTEAFF.

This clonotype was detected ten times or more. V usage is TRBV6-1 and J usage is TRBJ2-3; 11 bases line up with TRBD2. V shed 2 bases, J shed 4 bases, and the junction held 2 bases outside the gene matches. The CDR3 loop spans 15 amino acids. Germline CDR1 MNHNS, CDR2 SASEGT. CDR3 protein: CASSETLAGADTQYF. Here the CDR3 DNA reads TGTGCCAGCAGTGAAACACTAGCGGGGGCAGATACGCAGTATTTT.

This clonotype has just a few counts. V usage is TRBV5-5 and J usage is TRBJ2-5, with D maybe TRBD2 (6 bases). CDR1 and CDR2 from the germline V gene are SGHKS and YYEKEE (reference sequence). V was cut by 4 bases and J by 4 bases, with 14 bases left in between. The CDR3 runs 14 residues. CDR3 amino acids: CASSAGLSGETQYF. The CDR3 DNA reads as TGTGCCAGCAGCGCGGGACTGTCAGGAGAGACCCAGTACTTC.